This paragraph reports one T cell receptor (beta chain). Method: immunoSEQ multiplex PCR; TCRdb's copy keeps in-frame clones and lacks some. The sample consists of about 260,000 clones, 75% to 90% of them appearing once. The data were obtained in a study of blood T cell repertoires in COVID-19. Material for sequencing was peripheral blood. The sequence was collected from a woman in her thirties or forties who had recovered from COVID-19.

The CDR3 loop reads CASSLAGVYEQYF. DNA of the CDR3: TGTGCCAGCAGCTTAGCGGGCGTCTACGAGCAGTACTTC. V and J are TRBV7-2 and TRBJ2-7; D is ambiguous. V lost 0 bases and J 3 bases, leaving 6 bases between the germline ends. Germline values: CDR1 SGHTA, CDR2 FQGNSA. The CDR3 is made up of 13 amino acids.